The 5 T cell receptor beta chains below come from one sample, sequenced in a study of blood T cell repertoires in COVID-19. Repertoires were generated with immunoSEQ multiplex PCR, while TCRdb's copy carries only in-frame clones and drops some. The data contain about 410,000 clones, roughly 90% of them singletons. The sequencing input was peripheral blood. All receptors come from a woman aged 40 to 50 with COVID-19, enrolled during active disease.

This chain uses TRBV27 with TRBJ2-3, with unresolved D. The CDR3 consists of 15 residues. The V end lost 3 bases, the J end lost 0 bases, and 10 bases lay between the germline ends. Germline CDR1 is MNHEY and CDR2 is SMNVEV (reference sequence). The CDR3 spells CASSLRRSSTDTQYF. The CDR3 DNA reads TGTGCCAGCAGTTTGCGGCGCTCTAGCACAGATACGCAGTATTTT.

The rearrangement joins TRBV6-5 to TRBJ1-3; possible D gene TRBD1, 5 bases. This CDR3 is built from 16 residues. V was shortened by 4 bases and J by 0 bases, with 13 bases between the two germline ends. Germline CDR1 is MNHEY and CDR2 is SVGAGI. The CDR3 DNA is TGTGCCAGCAGTTCCCGGGGGGAGCTCTCTGGAAACACCATATATTTT. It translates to CASSSRGELSGNTIYF.

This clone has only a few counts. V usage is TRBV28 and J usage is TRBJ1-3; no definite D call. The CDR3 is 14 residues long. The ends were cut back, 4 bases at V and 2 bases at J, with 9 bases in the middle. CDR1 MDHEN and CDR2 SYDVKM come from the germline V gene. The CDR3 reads CASSSRNTGNTIYF. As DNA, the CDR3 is TGTGCCAGCAGTTCGAGGAATACTGGAAACACCATATATTTT.

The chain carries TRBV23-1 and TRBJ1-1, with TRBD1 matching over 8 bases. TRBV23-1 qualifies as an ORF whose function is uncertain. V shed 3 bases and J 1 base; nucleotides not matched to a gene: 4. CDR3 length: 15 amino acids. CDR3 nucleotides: TGCGCCAGCAGTCACTCCGGGACAGGGAACACTGAAGCTTTCTTT. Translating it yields CASSHSGTGNTEAFF.

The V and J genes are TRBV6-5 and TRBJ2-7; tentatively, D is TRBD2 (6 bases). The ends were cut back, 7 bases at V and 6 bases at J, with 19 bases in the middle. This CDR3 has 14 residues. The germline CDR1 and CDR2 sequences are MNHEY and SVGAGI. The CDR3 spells CASTLGGSVSEQYF. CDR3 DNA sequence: TGTGCCAGCACCCTGGGAGGCTCCGTTTCCGAGCAGTACTTC.